This T cell receptor (beta chain) was observed in a study of blood T cell repertoires in COVID-19. Whole-study context: Italy, Spain and the United States were the sources of the convalescent and acute COVID-19 samples. PBMCs, B-cell-depleted T cells, or T cells provided the cDNA or gDNA that made up the material.

The CDR3 covers 14 residues. Germline lookup yields CDR1 MGHDK and CDR2 SYGVNS. Germline trimming cut 2 bases from V and 1 base from J; bases unmatched to any gene: 0. Methods used by the authors: From reference gene primer amplification, estimates of nucleated cell counts were derived. The method was immunoSEQ multiplex PCR; TCRdb's version includes in-frame clones alone and lacks a portion of them. The V and J calls and clone size come from that table; D and trimming were worked out from the DNA. The profile shows about 120,000 clones, 82% of them singletons. This receptor was identified in a man between 65 and 85 years old with active or convalescent COVID-19. The rearrangement links TRBV25-1 to TRBJ2-3, with TRBD1 matching 7 bases. The sequenced sample consisted of peripheral blood. The CDR3 DNA reads as TGTGCCAGCAGTGAAGGACAGGGCACAGATACGCAGTATTTT. It translates to CASSEGQGTDTQYF.